This T cell receptor beta chain was retrieved from a study of blood T cell repertoires in COVID-19. Overall study context: Collection of acute and convalescent COVID-19 samples took place in the United States, Italy and Spain. T cells, B-cell-depleted T cells, or PBMCs supplied cDNA or gDNA.

Germline CDR1 and CDR2: LNHDA and SQIVND (reference sequence). The CDR3 has 14 amino acids. Trimming cost V 3 bases and J 5 bases; bases outside gene matches: 5. Study processing details: Reference gene primer amplification in the assay estimated nucleated cell counts. Produced via immunoSEQ multiplex PCR; TCRdb's table is partial and in-frame only. V and J calls and clone size are given by that table; D and trimming were obtained from the DNA. The sample lists about 180,000 clones, approximately 86% occurring once. The TCR originated in a woman aged 80 or over with acute or convalescent COVID-19. This chain connects TRBV19 to TRBJ1-1, with 8 positions matching TRBD1. The sample was peripheral blood. CDR3 region: CASSMDRASTEAFF. Written as DNA, the CDR3 is TGTGCCAGTAGTATGGACAGGGCGAGTACTGAAGCTTTCTTT. Full variable domain (rest looked up from reference TRBV19 and TRBJ1-1): DGGITQSPKYLFRKEGQNVTLSCEQNLNHDAMYWYRQDPGQGLRLIYYSQIVNDFQKGDIAEGYSVSREKKESFPLTVTSAQKNPTAFYLCASSMDRASTEAFFGQGTRLTVV.